The rows below give T cell receptor beta chains drawn from one sample of a study of beta chain features in type 1 diabetes. This table comes from immunoSEQ multiplex PCR, and its TCRdb copy is limited to in-frame clones, with some not included. The sample has more than 300,000 clones, about 14% seen once. Sequencing input: naive CD4+ T cells from blood. The origin of the receptors is a young woman in good health. Each CDR3 is given with its conserved first and last residue. Fields, in order: J gene, CDR3 length, V gene, clone size, D gene, CDR3 DNA, CDR3 protein. The D gene is left open where the match is weak. The listing skips clone size in some rows; elsewhere it reads once, few, many or a size class.

J: TRBJ2-5
length: 18
V: TRBV27
size: few
D: TRBD1
DNA: TGTGCCAGCAGTTCAGGGACAGGACGACCTAAGCTGGTGGAGACCCAGTACTTC
CDR3: CASSSGTGRPKLVETQYF

J: TRBJ1-2
length: 15
V: TRBV18
size: few
D: NA
DNA: TGTGCCAGCTCACCAACCGGGGGGATAAACTATGGCTACACCTTC
CDR3: CASSPTGGINYGYTF

J: TRBJ2-7
length: 14
V: TRBV10-2
size: few
D: NA
DNA: TGCGCCAGCGTCTGGCCGGGAGAGCGGAGGGAGCAGTACTTC
CDR3: CASVWPGERREQYF

J: TRBJ2-1
length: 15
V: TRBV30
size: NA
D: NA
DNA: TGTGCCTGGAGGGGCGGGGCAGTTGTCTACAATGAGCAGTTCTTC
CDR3: CAWRGGAVVYNEQFF

J: TRBJ2-2
length: 15
V: TRBV7-2
size: few
D: NA
DNA: TGTGCCAGCAGCTTAGTTGTCGGAGATTCCGGGGAGCTGTTTTTT
CDR3: CASSLVVGDSGELFF

J: TRBJ2-7
length: 16
V: TRBV4-3
size: NA
D: NA
DNA: TGCGCCAGCAGCCAAGATCGAGGCGGGTCCCCCTACGAGCAGTACTTC
CDR3: CASSQDRGGSPYEQYF

J: TRBJ2-1
length: 15
V: TRBV19
size: few
D: NA
DNA: TGTGCCAGTAAAAGCTGGAGCCTAGGTGTGAATGAGCAGTTCTTC
CDR3: CASKSWSLGVNEQFF

J: TRBJ2-2
length: 16
V: TRBV4-3
size: NA
D: NA
DNA: TGCGCCAGCAGCCAAGAAGGCAGGACTGGTACCGGGGAGCTGTTTTTT
CDR3: CASSQEGRTGTGELFF

J: TRBJ2-7
length: 13
V: TRBV5-1
size: few
D: NA
DNA: TGCGCCAGCAGGGGGGGTAAGAACTACGAGCAGTACTTC
CDR3: CASRGGKNYEQYF

J: TRBJ1-1
length: 12
V: TRBV29-1
size: few
D: NA
DNA: TGCAGCGTTGAGCACGGGAACACTGAAGCTTTCTTT
CDR3: CSVEHGNTEAFF